Listed here are 20 T cell receptor beta chains from one sample, sequenced in a study of T cell repertoires in cytomegalovirus infection. TCRdb re-called the reads through MiXCR, storing one row per CDR3 protein. The sample carries about 300,000 distinct CDR3 sequences, 20% to 30% recorded once. The sample consisted of PBMCs. These receptors came from a human donor in good health (CMV status not recorded). Some clones in this sample may be carry-over from other donors' samples.

In this sample, this clonotype turned up many times. The rearrangement links TRBV7-2 to TRBJ1-4; D is undetermined. Trimming took 2 bases from V and 7 from J, leaving 8 bases between them. This CDR3 is 13 amino acids long. Germline lookup yields CDR1 SGHTA and CDR2 FQGNSA. The CDR3 protein is CASSLTRREKLFF. The DNA of the CDR3 is TGTGCCAGCAGCTTAACGAGGCGTGAAAAACTGTTTTTT. Filled out from reference TRBV7-2 and TRBJ1-4, the complete variable domain reads GAGVSQSPSNKVTEKGKDVELRCDPISGHTALYWYRQSLGQGLEFLIYFQGNSAPDKSGLPSDRFSAERTGGSVSTLTIQRTQQEDSAVYLCASSLTRREKLFFGSGTQLSVL.

This clonotype has a single count. This chain joins TRBV15 and TRBJ2-1, with a weak D call TRBD2 (6 bases). The CDR3 covers 17 residues. CDR1 and CDR2 (germline): LNHNV, YYDKDF (reference sequence). V was trimmed by 3 bases and J by 9 bases, leaving 24 bases between them. The CDR3 protein is CATSRGLAGPMSAEQFF. In nucleotides, the CDR3 is TGTGCCACCAGCAGGGGGTTGGCGGGGCCCATGTCGGCTGAGCAGTTCTTC.

The rearrangement links TRBV7-3 to TRBJ2-7; the D gene is possibly TRBD1 (6 bases). Trimming took 8 bases from V and 0 from J, leaving 14 bases between them. CDR3 size: 14 residues. Looked up from germline, CDR1 is SGHTA and CDR2 is FQGTGA. This chain's CDR3 is CASARDTDSYEQYF. The CDR3 nucleotides are TGTGCCAGCGCACGGGACACCGACTCCTACGAGCAGTACTTC.

This clonotype has a count of ten or more. This rearrangement joins TRBV7-2 to TRBJ1-6, with D possibly TRBD1 on 5 matching bases. This CDR3 is built from 15 residues. CDR1 and CDR2 from the germline V gene are SGHTA and FQGNSA. Trimming removed 2 bases at V and 8 bases at J, with 13 bases between. The CDR3 reads CASSLPQGHHSPLHF. In DNA, the CDR3 is TGTGCCAGCAGCTTACCTCAGGGCCACCATTCACCCCTCCACTTT.

V gene TRBV29-1 combines with J gene TRBJ1-4; TRBD1 matches 8 bases. Trimming cost V 6 bases and J 3 bases; bases outside gene matches: 0. Germline CDR1 and CDR2: SQVTM and ANQGSEA. The CDR3 is 12 amino acids. CDR3 loop: CSVQGANEKLFF. In DNA form, the CDR3 reads TGCAGCGTACAGGGGGCTAATGAAAAACTGTTTTTT.

This rearrangement joins TRBV11-2 to TRBJ1-1; D ambiguous. The germline CDR1 and CDR2 sequences are SGHAT and FQNNGV. V was trimmed by 3 bases and J by 7 bases, leaving 6 bases between them. CDR3 size: 11 residues. CDR3 bases: TGTGCCAGCAGCTTCCACTTTGAAGCTTTCTTT. It specifies CASSFHFEAFF.

The J gene is TRBJ2-3, the V gene TRBV20-1; D gene unclear. The CDR3 has 15 amino acids. Trimming removed 3 bases from V and 0 bases from J, with 13 bases in between. Germline V lookup: CDR1 DFQATT, CDR2 SNEGSKA (reference sequence). The CDR3 nucleotides are TGCAGTGCTAGTACCGCTGCCGTCAGCACAGATACGCAGTATTTT. Protein product: CSASTAAVSTDTQYF.

This clonotype was counted at least ten times. The DNA of the CDR3 is TGTGCCAGCAGTTTTCCGGGGGGGCGAGATACGCAGTATTTT. This gives the protein CASSFPGGRDTQYF. V gene TRBV6-1 combines with J gene TRBJ2-3; 8 bases line up with TRBD2. Germline-derived CDR1 and CDR2 are MNHNS and SASEGT. V dropped 5 bases and J dropped 5; count of bases not matched to a gene: 6. This CDR3 spans 14 amino acids.

This clonotype was detected only a few times. V is TRBV11-2 and J is TRBJ1-6; D is uncertain. This CDR3 is 14 amino acids long. Germline-derived CDR1 and CDR2 are SGHAT and FQNNGV. Trimming cost V 5 bases and J 7 bases, with 12 bases left between them. The CDR3 nucleotides are TGTGCCAGCAGCCCAGACGGGCAGAATTCACCCCTCCACTTT. Its protein product is CASSPDGQNSPLHF.

This clonotype was seen only a few times. The CDR3 DNA sequence: TGCGCCAGCATGAGACAGAATACCTACGAGCAGTACTTC. Protein sequence: CASMRQNTYEQYF. This chain joins TRBV10-2 and TRBJ2-7, with D possibly being TRBD1 (5 bases). Trimming removed 7 bases at V and 2 bases at J, with 12 bases between. CDR1 WSHSY and CDR2 SAAADI come from the germline V gene. The length of the CDR3 is 13 residues.

This clonotype was seen ten or more times. V and J are TRBV28 and TRBJ2-1, with D perhaps TRBD1 or TRBD2 (5 bases each). There are 15 residues in the CDR3. V was clipped by 1 base and J by 8 bases, with 15 bases between them. Germline CDR1 MDHEN, CDR2 SYDVKM. Here the CDR3 DNA reads TGTGCCAGCAGTTTATCGGGGCAGGGTCGGGATGAGCAGTTCTTC. Protein sequence: CASSLSGQGRDEQFF.

This clonotype was found a few times. CDR3 in DNA: TGTGCCAGCACCCAAATTGGGGGCGCAGAGACCCAGTACTTC. Protein: CASTQIGGAETQYF. The chain recombines TRBV12-3 or TRBV12-4 with TRBJ2-5; TRBD1 is a possible D gene (6 bases). V lost 7 bases and J 4 bases, leaving 16 bases between the germline ends. The CDR3 totals 14 residues.

The chain uses TRBV28 and TRBJ2-2; D may be TRBD1 (6 bases). Per germline, CDR1 MDHEN and CDR2 SYDVKM. Deletions cut 8 bases from V and 0 bases from J, with 7 bases between. The CDR3 sequence is 13 residues long. CDR3 residues: CASGTPNTGELFF. The DNA of the CDR3 is TGTGCCAGCGGGACACCGAACACCGGGGAGCTGTTTTTT.

This clonotype was found a few times. The genes are TRBV7-2 and TRBJ2-5; maybe TRBD1 (6 bases). Trimming removed 3 bases from V and 1 base from J, with 9 bases in between. Germline loops: CDR1 SGHTA, CDR2 FQGNSA. This CDR3 region has 14 residues. CDR3 sequence (DNA): TGTGCCAGCAGCTTGTCAGGGGCCCAAGAGACCCAGTACTTC. As protein: CASSLSGAQETQYF.

The chain employs TRBV20-1 and TRBJ1-5, with 9 bases that match TRBD1. V dropped 3 bases and J dropped 6; count of bases not matched to a gene: 6. The CDR3 sequence is 14 residues long. The germline CDR1 and CDR2 sequences are DFQATT and SNEGSKA (reference sequence). This CDR3 is CSASFGQGFQPQHF. The CDR3 DNA follows: TGCAGTGCTAGCTTTGGACAGGGGTTTCAGCCCCAGCATTTT.

This clonotype appeared a few times. This chain links TRBV10-3 with TRBJ2-7, with 9 positions matching TRBD2. Unmatched junction bases numbered 1, after V lost 0 bases and J lost 1 base. The CDR3 length is 15 residues. Germline V lookup: CDR1 ENHRY, CDR2 SYGVKD. CDR3 nucleotide sequence: TGTGCCATCAGTGAGTCGACTAGCGGTTCCTACGAGCAGTACTTC. Its protein is CAISESTSGSYEQYF.

There are a few counts of this clonotype. The chain recombines TRBV7-2 with TRBJ2-7; TRBD2 matches at 13 bases. The germline V gene encodes CDR1 SGHTA and CDR2 FQGNSA. Germline trimming cut 3 bases from V and 5 bases from J; bases unmatched to any gene: 10. This CDR3 has 17 residues. The CDR3 here is CASSLAPLAGGKDEQYF. The DNA for the CDR3 is TGTGCCAGCAGCTTGGCACCACTAGCGGGAGGGAAGGACGAGCAGTACTTC.

There are many counts of this clonotype. The chain joins TRBV6-2 or TRBV6-3 to TRBJ1-5, with D perhaps matching TRBD1 (5 bases). CDR1 and CDR2 from the germline V gene are MNHEY and SVGEGT. There are 14 residues in the CDR3. The ends were cut back, 9 bases at V and 3 bases at J, with 15 bases in the middle. The CDR3 coding sequence is TGTGCCAGTCAGTCGACAGTAGTCAATCAGCCCCAGCATTTT. Its translation: CASQSTVVNQPQHF.

As concerns this clonotype: The CDR3 carries no conserved terminal phenylalanine or tryptophan, so it likely arises from a read error. This rearrangement joins TRBV7-4 to TRBJ1-1; no firm D call. Per the germline V gene, CDR1 is SGHVT and CDR2 is SQSDAQ. This CDR3 has 12 residues. Trimming took 5 bases from V and 8 from J, leaving 12 bases between them. The CDR3 DNA reads TGTGCCAGCAGCCTCTCAAACTCCGAAGCTTTCATT. Protein: CASSLSNSEAFI.

The sample holds many counts of this clonotype. The gene calls are TRBV7-2 and TRBJ2-3; a possible D gene is TRBD1 (6 bases). The V end lost 6 bases, the J end lost 4 bases, and 11 bases lay between the germline ends. The CDR3 spans 13 residues. CDR1 and CDR2 (germline): SGHTA, FQGNSA. The CDR3 bases are TGTGCCAGCAGACTAACAGGGTCAGATACGCAGTATTTT. This codes for CASRLTGSDTQYF.